Each of the 25 T cell receptor beta chains below was sequenced from the same sample in a study of OX40 agonist ivuxolimab in advanced cancers. The assay was immunoSEQ multiplex PCR, and TCRdb's table has in-frame clones only and misses some. Among roughly 23,000 clones listed, roughly 84% were seen once. Sequencing was performed on CD4+ or CD8+ T cells sorted from blood, taken in a trial of the OX40 agonist ivuxolimab. These receptors were collected from an adult with an advanced solid tumor such as melanoma, head and neck, liver or kidney cancer.

The V and J genes are TRBV18 and TRBJ1-4; maybe TRBD1 (5 bases). CDR1 and CDR2 from the germline V gene are KGHSH and LQKENI. V lost 3 bases and J lost 2, with 13 bases in between. The CDR3 consists of 16 residues. The CDR3 nucleotides are TGTGCCAGCTCACCCCCCGGGGGAAGGACTAATGAAAAACTGTTTTTT. Amino acids: CASSPPGGRTNEKLFF.

This clone has more than one count but fewer than ten. In the same sample, other DNA sequences code for this CDR3. J is TRBJ2-1 and V is TRBV4-1; D is perhaps TRBD2 (5 bases). Trimming shortened V by 4 bases and J by 5 bases, and 9 bases separated the two germline ends. The CDR3 runs 13 residues. The germline V gene has CDR1 MGHRA and CDR2 YSYEKL. CDR3 loop: CASSPDYHNEQFF. The CDR3, as DNA: TGCGCCAGCAGCCCCGACTACCACAATGAGCAGTTCTTC.

The CDR3 spells CASSEARQGYYNEQFF. The CDR3, as DNA: TGTGCCAGCAGTGAAGCGCGACAGGGGTACTACAATGAGCAGTTCTTC. The rearrangement joins TRBV6-1 to TRBJ2-1; TRBD1 matches at 8 bases. The CDR3 runs to 16 residues. V lost 0 bases to trimming and J lost 3 bases; unmatched junction nucleotides: 4. The germline CDR1 and CDR2 sequences are MNHNS and SASEGT.

This rearrangement joins TRBV6-5 to TRBJ2-1, with 8 bases fitting TRBD2. The V and J ends lost 2 bases and 0 bases, in that order; junction bases with no gene match: 0. The germline CDR1 and CDR2 sequences are MNHEY and SVGAGI. The CDR3 consists of 15 residues. The CDR3 loop reads CASSYGTSSYNEQFF. Here the CDR3 DNA reads TGTGCCAGCAGTTACGGGACTAGCTCCTACAATGAGCAGTTCTTC.

This chain links TRBV27 with TRBJ2-2; 8 bases are shared with TRBD2. V gave up 3 bases and J gave up 3 bases; unmatched junction bases: 6. The CDR3 sequence is 16 residues long. Germline loops: CDR1 MNHEY, CDR2 SMNVEV (reference sequence). CDR3 nucleotides: TGTGCCAGCAGTTTTTGGCGGGAGGACGACACCGGGGAGCTGTTTTTT. Encoded protein: CASSFWREDDTGELFF.

CDR3 DNA: TGTGCCAGCAGCCTTACTAGCGGTAACGAGCAGTACTTC. Amino acid sequence: CASSLTSGNEQYF. This rearrangement joins TRBV9 to TRBJ2-7; 8 nucleotides line up with TRBD2. V was pared by 4 bases and J by 5 bases, with 5 bases of the junction left unmatched. The CDR3 consists of 13 residues. The V gene's germline CDR1 is SGDLS and CDR2 YYNGEE.

The table lists this clone with a count of one. This rearrangement joins TRBV7-8 to TRBJ2-1; 10 bases align to TRBD2. Germline assignment: CDR1 SGHVS and CDR2 FQNEAQ. Trimming at V came to 5 bases and at J to 7 bases, leaving 8 bases not matched to a gene. CDR3 length: 15 residues. In nucleotides, the CDR3 is TGTGCCAGCAGCGTAGGGACTAGCGACGCAAATGAGCAGTTCTTC. This codes for CASSVGTSDANEQFF. The entire variable domain, with the rest obtained from reference TRBV7-8 and TRBJ2-1, is as follows: GAGVSQSPRYKVAKRGQDVALRCDPISGHVSLFWYQQALGQGPEFLTYFQNEAQLDKSGLPSDRFFAERPEGSVSTLKIQRTQQEDSAVYLCASSVGTSDANEQFFGPGTRLTVL.

A remark on this clone: Mismatch with germline at one junction end may stem from a read error. Distinct nucleotide sequences in the sample also encode this CDR3. The chain couples TRBV13 to TRBJ2-1; D perhaps matches TRBD1 (6 bases). From germline, CDR1 is PRHDT and CDR2 FYEKMQ (reference sequence). This CDR3 region has 12 residues. DNA of the CDR3: TGTGCCAGCAGCCTAGGGGGCAATGAGCAGTTCTTC. It encodes CASSLGGNEQFF.

CDR3 residues: CASSIGGGKETQYF. The CDR3 DNA follows: TGTGCCAGCAGCATCGGCGGGGGTAAAGAGACCCAGTACTTC. The genes are TRBV9 and TRBJ2-5, with TRBD2 identical over 7 bases. The trim removed 4 bases at V and 3 bases at J, leaving 6 bases unmatched. Germline CDR1 is SGDLS and CDR2 is YYNGEE. The CDR3 is 14 amino acids.

The chain recombines TRBV19 with TRBJ2-7; the D gene is possibly TRBD2 (5 bases). The CDR3 has 12 amino acids. V lost 1 base and J lost 5, with 6 bases in between. Germline V gene sequence: CDR1 LNHDA, CDR2 SQIVND (reference sequence). The CDR3 protein is CASSIGGNEQYF. The DNA for the CDR3 is TGTGCCAGTAGTATAGGAGGGAACGAGCAGTACTTC.

This clone was counted a single time. This chain joins TRBV30 and TRBJ2-5; D may be TRBD1 or TRBD2 (5 bases each). V lost 0 bases and J lost 9, with 47 bases in between. The CDR3 extends over 24 amino acids. Germline CDR1 is GTSNPN and CDR2 is SVGIG (reference sequence). CDR3 protein: CAWSVFRSPASHDWQGPGIGSQYF. The DNA for the CDR3 is TGTGCCTGGAGTGTATTTCGATCTCCCGCTAGCCACGACTGGCAGGGTCCAGGAATCGGGTCCCAGTACTTC.

The chain recombines TRBV6-6 with TRBJ2-7; 10 bases line up with TRBD2. The V gene's germline CDR1 is MNHNY and CDR2 SVGAGI (reference sequence). CDR3 size: 15 residues. V shed 6 bases and J 3 bases; nucleotides not matched to a gene: 8. The CDR3 bases are TGTGCCAGCAGGAGCTGGACTAGCGGAGACTACGAGCAGTACTTC. Translated: CASRSWTSGDYEQYF.

V usage is TRBV5-4 and J usage is TRBJ2-4; a weak D match, TRBD2 (6 bases). V was cut by 6 bases and J by 3 bases, with 19 bases left in between. Per germline, CDR1 SGHNT and CDR2 YYREEE (reference sequence). This CDR3 is 16 amino acids long. CDR3 loop: CASKAGGALSKNIQYF. Here the CDR3 DNA reads TGTGCCAGCAAGGCAGGAGGGGCTCTAAGCAAAAACATTCAGTACTTC.

The V call is TRBV27, the J call TRBJ2-1, with TRBD2 identical over 8 bases. CDR1 and CDR2 from the germline V gene are MNHEY and SMNVEV (reference sequence). CDR3 length: 14 residues. The trim removed 8 bases at V and 4 bases at J, leaving 7 bases unmatched. The CDR3 sequence is CASGASGLYNEQFF. The CDR3, as DNA: TGTGCCAGCGGGGCTAGCGGGTTATACAATGAGCAGTTCTTC.

The CDR3 nucleotides read TGTGCCAGCAGCTCCGGGGACAGGGCGCACACTGAAGCTTTCTTT. Its protein product is CASSSGDRAHTEAFF. V and J are TRBV9 and TRBJ1-1, with 9 bases that match TRBD1. V was clipped by 4 bases and J by 3 bases; unmatched bases: 7. Germline V CDR1 and CDR2: SGDLS, YYNGEE. The CDR3 loop spans 15 amino acids.

The chain has TRBV6-6 and TRBJ1-3; TRBD1 matches at 7 bases. Germline loops: CDR1 MNHNY, CDR2 SVGAGI (reference sequence). The CDR3 spans 16 residues. The V gene end was trimmed by 8 bases and the J gene end by 4 bases; junction bases not matched to a gene: 14. The CDR3 sequence is CASLSSSQGFGNTIYF. The CDR3 DNA reads TGTGCCAGCTTATCATCGTCACAGGGGTTCGGAAACACCATATATTTT.

J is TRBJ2-7 and V is TRBV9; D uncertain. V shed 4 bases and J shed 2 bases, with 7 bases lying between them. Per germline, CDR1 SGDLS and CDR2 YYNGEE. The CDR3 runs to 12 residues. The CDR3, as DNA: TGTGCCAGCAGCCCAGGTCCCTACGAGCAGTACTTC. As protein: CASSPGPYEQYF.

This chain joins TRBV9 and TRBJ2-1; 9 bases line up with TRBD2. This CDR3 has 15 amino acids. Germline V gene sequence: CDR1 SGDLS, CDR2 YYNGEE. J gave up 9 bases and V 0 bases, and 7 bases lay outside the gene matches. The CDR3 region is CASSVGGGGDLEQFF. The DNA for the CDR3 is TGTGCCAGCAGCGTAGGTGGCGGGGGGGATCTTGAGCAGTTCTTC.

The rearrangement uses TRBV5-1 and TRBJ1-4; D unresolved. Germline V gene sequence: CDR1 SGHRS, CDR2 YFSETQ. V lost 4 bases, J lost 0 bases, and 19 bases lay in between. There are 18 residues in the CDR3. As DNA, the CDR3 is TGCGCCAGCAGCCCGTTGGTTTCGGAGAGAACAACTAATGAAAAACTGTTTTTT. It is translated as CASSPLVSERTTNEKLFF.

This chain joins TRBV10-2 and TRBJ2-1; tentatively, D is TRBD1 or TRBD2 (5 bases each). The CDR3 is 13 residues long. The germline V gene has CDR1 WSHSY and CDR2 SAAADI. Trimming left V 3 bases short and J 15 bases short, with 18 bases between. The CDR3 region has the DNA TGCGCCAGCAGTGAATTAGGGACCCTAGCCCCGTTCTTC. Protein: CASSELGTLAPFF.

The CDR3: CASGSGSNYNEQFF. Written as DNA, the CDR3 is TGTGCCAGCGGTTCGGGCAGCAACTACAATGAGCAGTTCTTC. The chain is built from TRBV7-9 and TRBJ2-1, with D unclear. The V gene lost 8 bases and the J gene lost 3 bases, with 14 bases spanning the gap. CDR1 is SEHNR and CDR2 is FQNEAQ in the germline V gene (reference sequence). The CDR3 is made up of 14 amino acids.

The V and J genes are TRBV4-3 and TRBJ2-1; D is unclear. Germline values: CDR1 LGHNA, CDR2 YSLEER. This CDR3 is built from 15 residues. Trimming pared 0 bases from V and 8 bases from J, leaving 14 bases between. The CDR3 DNA reads as TGCGCCAGCAGCCAAGAGTGGACGAGCCCGGATGAGCAGTTCTTC. Translating it yields CASSQEWTSPDEQFF.

By sample share, this clone is medium-sized. CDR3 protein: CSAIATTRNEQYF. DNA of the CDR3: TGCAGCGCCATAGCGACCACCCGGAACGAGCAGTACTTC. J is TRBJ2-7 and V is TRBV29-1, with a weak D call TRBD2 (5 bases). Looked up from germline, CDR1 is SQVTM and CDR2 is ANQGSEA. The CDR3 totals 13 residues. V was trimmed by 7 bases and J by 5 bases, leaving 18 bases between them.

The chain is built from TRBV15 and TRBJ1-2; 7 nucleotides match TRBD1. Germline values: CDR1 LNHNV, CDR2 YYDKDF (reference sequence). This CDR3 comprises 14 residues. With V trimmed by 4 bases and J by 2 bases, 4 bases remained unmatched. CDR3 sequence: CATSKGGLNYGYTF. CDR3 bases: TGTGCCACCAGCAAAGGGGGCCTAAACTATGGCTACACCTTC. Full variable domain (remainder filled in from reference TRBV15 and TRBJ1-2): DAMVIQNPRYQVTQFGKPVTLSCSQTLNHNVMYWYQQKSSQAPKLLFHYYDKDFNNEADTPDNFQSRRPNTSFCFLDIRSPGLGDTAMYLCATSKGGLNYGYTFGSGTRLTVV.

V and J are TRBV7-9 and TRBJ2-2; D uncertain. Germline CDR1 SEHNR, CDR2 FQNEAQ (reference sequence). The CDR3 runs 14 residues. Between the trimmed V and J ends, which lost 4 bases and 2 bases, there was a span of 8 bases. CDR3 region: CASSSNFNTGELFF. The CDR3 bases are TGTGCCAGCAGCTCGAACTTCAACACCGGGGAGCTGTTTTTT.